A selection of T cell receptor beta chains follows, all from one sample in a study of T cell responses to AZD1222 COVID-19 vaccine. The protocol was immunoSEQ multiplex PCR, while the TCRdb copy is restricted to in-frame clones and leaves out a portion. The sample lists under 200,000 clones; 94% were seen once. The sequenced sample was peripheral blood, obtained on day 0 of AZD1222 vaccination. The origin of the receptors is an adult in good health. CDR3s include the opening cysteine and the closing phenylalanine or tryptophan. A D gene is named only where the DNA matches it firmly. Clone sizes are given selectively: once, few, many, or a class where the clone is expanded.

D,V,J,length,size,CDR3,DNA
.,TRBV19,TRBJ1-1,12,.,CASSIIGAGAFF,TGTGCCAGTAGTATAATTGGAGCCGGAGCTTTCTTT
.,TRBV11-2,TRBJ1-1,15,.,CASSLPRGAGTEAFF,TGTGCCAGCAGTTTACCGCGGGGCGCGGGAACTGAAGCTTTCTTT
.,TRBV28,TRBJ1-4,11,.,CASSLREKLFF,TGTGCCAGCAGTTTACGGGAAAAACTGTTTTTT
.,TRBV11-2,TRBJ1-3,15,.,CASSLEGTSGNTIYF,TGTGCCAGCAGCTTAGAGGGCACCTCAGGAAACACCATATATTTT
TRBD1,TRBV5-1,TRBJ2-1,13,.,CASSLTGGDEQFF,TGCGCCAGCAGCTTGACAGGGGGCGATGAGCAGTTCTTC
.,TRBV28,TRBJ1-3,17,.,CASSLPQFTGSGNTIYF,TGTGCCAGCAGTCTTCCCCAATTCACAGGGTCTGGAAACACCATATATTTT
.,TRBV6-6,TRBJ1-2,16,.,CASSYLIRQGRYGYTF,TGTGCCAGCAGTTACTTGATTCGGCAGGGGCGCTATGGCTACACCTTC
TRBD2,TRBV29-1,TRBJ2-7,19,.,CSAVGRSPGTSGGQYEQYF,TGCAGCGCCGTTGGACGGAGCCCCGGGACTAGCGGCGGGCAGTACGAGCAGTACTTC
.,TRBV12-3/TRBV12-4,TRBJ1-1,9,.,CATGPEAFF,TGTGCCACCGGACCTGAAGCTTTCTTT
TRBD1,TRBV7-3,TRBJ2-7,14,.,CASSSTGGGNEQYF,TGTGCCAGCAGCTCGACAGGGGGAGGGAACGAGCAGTACTTC
.,TRBV27,TRBJ1-4,14,.,CASSPLRGSEKLFF,TGTGCCAGCAGTCCCCTCCGGGGTAGCGAAAAACTGTTTTTT
.,TRBV7-2,TRBJ2-7,15,.,CASSMSSGEAYEQYF,TGTGCCAGCAGTATGTCTTCCGGGGAGGCCTACGAGCAGTACTTC
TRBD2,TRBV27,TRBJ2-1,14,.,CASSLLAAPNEQFF,TGTGCCAGCAGTTTACTAGCGGCCCCCAATGAGCAGTTCTTC
.,TRBV5-6,TRBJ2-1,15,.,CASSFRLVNHNEQFF,TGTGCCAGCAGCTTCCGGCTAGTCAACCACAATGAGCAGTTCTTC
.,TRBV28,TRBJ2-2,16,.,CASSFIGRSGTGELFF,TGTGCCAGCAGTTTTATCGGAAGGTCGGGCACCGGGGAGCTGTTTTTT
.,TRBV2,TRBJ1-3,14,.,CASSEWGTGNTIYF,TGTGCCAGCAGTGAATGGGGGACTGGAAACACCATATATTTT
.,TRBV30,TRBJ2-1,14,.,CAWTGDSSYNEQFF,TGTGCCTGGACAGGCGACAGCTCCTACAATGAGCAGTTCTTC
.,TRBV21-1,TRBJ2-1,20,.,CASSKINPQQPSGRAGEQFF,TGTGCCAGCAGCAAAATCAACCCCCAGCAGCCTAGCGGGAGGGCCGGAGAGCAGTTCTTC
.,TRBV5-1,TRBJ2-7,14,.,CASSEGPRNYEQYF,TGCGCCAGCAGCGAGGGACCCAGAAACTACGAGCAGTACTTC
.,TRBV4-1,TRBJ2-7,15,.,CASGPGPLVSYEQYF,TGCGCCAGCGGACCCGGGCCACTCGTTTCCTACGAGCAGTACTTC
.,TRBV6-5,TRBJ1-6,13,.,CASRNEINSPLHF,TGTGCCAGCAGGAACGAGATTAATTCACCCCTCCACTTT
.,TRBV12-3/TRBV12-4,TRBJ2-1,11,.,CASNARGEQFF,TGTGCCAGCAATGCTCGAGGTGAGCAGTTCTTC
.,TRBV7-9,TRBJ1-1,16,.,CASSPAYMGRETEAFF,TGTGCCAGCAGCCCCGCGTATATGGGAAGGGAAACTGAAGCTTTCTTT
TRBD2,TRBV5-4,TRBJ2-4,14,.,CASSSPGGENIQYF,TGTGCCAGCAGCAGCCCGGGGGGGGAAAACATTCAGTACTTC
.,TRBV12-3/TRBV12-4,TRBJ2-2,13,.,CASTHGRSGELFF,TGTGCCAGCACCCACGGCAGGTCCGGGGAGCTGTTTTTT
.,TRBV20-1,TRBJ2-4,13,.,CSASGGGKNIQYF,TGCAGTGCTAGTGGGGGAGGCAAAAACATTCAGTACTTC
.,TRBV25-1,TRBJ1-1,12,.,CASSEAGTEAFF,TGTGCCAGCAGTGAAGCGGGTACTGAAGCTTTCTTT
.,TRBV5-8,TRBJ2-7,15,.,CASSLGGTLPYEQYF,TGTGCCAGCAGCTTGGGAGGGACCTTGCCCTACGAGCAGTACTTC
TRBD1,TRBV28,TRBJ1-5,19,.,CASSLAASGTGGLNQPQHF,TGTGCCAGCAGTTTAGCTGCAAGCGGGACAGGGGGCCTCAATCAGCCCCAGCATTTT
.,TRBV5-4,TRBJ2-5,14,few,CASRYDGWSETQYF,TGTGCCAGCAGGTACGACGGATGGTCAGAGACCCAGTACTTC
.,TRBV4-1,TRBJ1-2,15,.,CASSQDVGSRRGYTF,TGCGCCAGCAGCCAAGACGTGGGATCTCGTCGGGGCTACACCTTC
.,TRBV7-9,TRBJ1-4,15,.,CASSLRSGTNEKLFF,TGTGCCAGCAGCTTGAGGTCTGGGACTAATGAAAAACTGTTTTTT
.,TRBV29-1,TRBJ2-5,12,.,CSVEPSRETQYF,TGCAGCGTTGAACCTAGCCGAGAGACCCAGTACTTC
.,TRBV10-1,TRBJ1-5,13,.,CASSGGSNQPQHF,TGCGCCAGCAGTGGGGGGAGCAATCAGCCCCAGCATTTT
.,TRBV16,TRBJ1-3,14,.,CASSLRGTGNTIYF,TGTGCCAGCAGCTTGAGGGGGACAGGAAACACCATATATTTT
TRBD1,TRBV6-5,TRBJ2-1,11,.,CATRRGNEQFF,TGTGCCACCCGCAGGGGGAATGAGCAGTTCTTC
TRBD1,TRBV4-1,TRBJ1-4,14,.,CASSQDRDSEKLFF,TGCGCCAGCAGCCAAGACCGGGACAGTGAAAAACTGTTTTTT
TRBD1,TRBV29-1,TRBJ2-7,15,.,CSVENVRGRRNEQYF,TGCAGCGTTGAAAACGTGAGGGGGCGGCGGAACGAGCAGTACTTC
TRBD1,TRBV5-1,TRBJ1-6,14,.,CASSPDRENSPLHF,TGCGCCAGCAGCCCCGACAGGGAAAATTCACCCCTCCACTTT
.,TRBV2,TRBJ2-5,14,.,CASSDFGGRQAQYF,TGTGCCAGCAGTGATTTCGGGGGAAGACAGGCCCAGTACTTC
TRBD1,TRBV14,TRBJ2-2,16,.,CASSHPQGLNTGELFF,TGTGCCAGCAGCCATCCACAGGGGCTGAACACCGGGGAGCTGTTTTTT
TRBD2,TRBV14,TRBJ2-7,18,.,CASSRSPGLAGVGYEQYF,TGTGCCAGCAGCCGCTCCCCGGGACTAGCGGGAGTAGGCTACGAGCAGTACTTC
.,TRBV5-1,TRBJ2-2,15,.,CASSPPLPGAGELFF,TGCGCCAGCAGCCCTCCCCTTCCTGGGGCCGGGGAGCTGTTTTTT
.,TRBV15,TRBJ1-2,15,.,CATSRVLGASYGYTF,TGTGCCACCAGCAGAGTCTTGGGGGCCAGCTATGGCTACACCTTC
.,TRBV2,TRBJ1-5,16,once,CASRSWSGGGPQPQHF,TGTGCCAGCAGATCATGGTCGGGCGGGGGGCCACAGCCCCAGCATTTT